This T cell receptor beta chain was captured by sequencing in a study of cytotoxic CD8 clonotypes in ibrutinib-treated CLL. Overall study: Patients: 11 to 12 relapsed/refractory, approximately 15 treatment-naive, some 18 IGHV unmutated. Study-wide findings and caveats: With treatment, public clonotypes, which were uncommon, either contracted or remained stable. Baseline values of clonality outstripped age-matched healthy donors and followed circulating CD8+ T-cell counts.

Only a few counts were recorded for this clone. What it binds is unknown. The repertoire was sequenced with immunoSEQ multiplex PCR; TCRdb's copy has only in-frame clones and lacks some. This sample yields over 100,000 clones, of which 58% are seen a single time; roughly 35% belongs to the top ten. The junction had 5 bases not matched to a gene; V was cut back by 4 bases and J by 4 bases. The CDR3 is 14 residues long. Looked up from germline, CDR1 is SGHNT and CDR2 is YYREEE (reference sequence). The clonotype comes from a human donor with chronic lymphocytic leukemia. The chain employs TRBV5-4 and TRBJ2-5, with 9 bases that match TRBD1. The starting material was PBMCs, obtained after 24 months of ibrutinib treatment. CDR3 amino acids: CASSGTGPRETQYF. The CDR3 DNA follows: TGTGCCAGCAGCGGGACAGGGCCTCGAGAGACCCAGTACTTC.